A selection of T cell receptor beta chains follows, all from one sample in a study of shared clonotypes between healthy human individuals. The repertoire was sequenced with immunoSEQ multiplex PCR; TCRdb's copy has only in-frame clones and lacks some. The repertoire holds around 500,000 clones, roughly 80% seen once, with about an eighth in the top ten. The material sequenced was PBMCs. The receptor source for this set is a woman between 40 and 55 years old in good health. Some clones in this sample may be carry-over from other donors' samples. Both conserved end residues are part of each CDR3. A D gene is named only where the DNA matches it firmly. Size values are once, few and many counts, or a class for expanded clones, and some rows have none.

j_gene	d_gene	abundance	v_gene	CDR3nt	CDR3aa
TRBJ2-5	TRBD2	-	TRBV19	TGTGCCAGTAGTCTCCGTGGGACTAGCGGGAGAGGAGAGACCCAGTACTTC	CASSLRGTSGRGETQYF
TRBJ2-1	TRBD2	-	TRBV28	TGTGCCAGCAACCGACTAGCGGGAGTTTACAATGAGCAGTTCTTC	CASNRLAGVYNEQFF
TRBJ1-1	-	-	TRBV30	TGTGCCTGGAGTATACGTTACGGGACTGAAGCTTTCTTT	CAWSIRYGTEAFF
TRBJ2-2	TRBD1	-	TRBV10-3	TGTGCCATCAGGACAGGGGAGCCTACTGGGGAGCTGTTTTTT	CAIRTGEPTGELFF
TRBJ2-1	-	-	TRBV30	TGTGCCTGTGCTGCCGGGGCCTACAATGAGCAGTTCTTC	CACAAGAYNEQFF
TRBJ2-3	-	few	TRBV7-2	TGTGCCAGCAGCTTATATAAGGGCACAGATACGCAGTATTTT	CASSLYKGTDTQYF
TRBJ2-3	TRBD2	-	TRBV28	TGTGCCAGCAGTCACCCCAGCGGGAGCAAGACAGATACGCAGTATTTT	CASSHPSGSKTDTQYF
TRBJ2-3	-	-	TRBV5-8	TGTGCCAGCAGCCGGTACTCGGATACGCAGTATTTT	CASSRYSDTQYF
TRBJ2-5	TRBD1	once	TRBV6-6	TGTGCCAGCAGTTACTCGAACAGGGGGCTAGAGGGGACCCAGTACTTC	CASSYSNRGLEGTQYF
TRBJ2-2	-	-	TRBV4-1	TGCGCCAGCAGCCAACCGGGAACTAGCAGCCTGACCGGGGAGCTGTTTTTT	CASSQPGTSSLTGELFF
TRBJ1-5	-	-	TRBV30	TGTGCCTGGAGTCGGGGAAGCAATCAGCCCCAGCATTTT	CAWSRGSNQPQHF
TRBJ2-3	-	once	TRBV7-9	TGTGCCAGCAGCCAGGGTCTCGGGGCCCGAGATACGCAGTATTTT	CASSQGLGARDTQYF
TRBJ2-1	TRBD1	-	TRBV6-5	TGTGCCAGCAGTTCCTTAGGGACAGGGGGCTACAATGAGCAGTTCTTC	CASSSLGTGGYNEQFF
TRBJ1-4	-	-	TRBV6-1	TGTGCCAGCAGTGAATCGGAGGGGAGGTGGGAAAAACTGTTTTTT	CASSESEGRWEKLFF
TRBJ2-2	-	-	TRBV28	TGTGCCAGCAGTCCTCGGTACACCGGGGAGCTGTTTTTT	CASSPRYTGELFF
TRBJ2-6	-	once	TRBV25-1	TGTGCCAGCAGTATGCTGTTAACTGGACAAAGTCGGGCCAACGTCCTGACTTTC	CASSMLLTGQSRANVLTF
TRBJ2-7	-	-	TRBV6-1	TGTGCCAGCAGTCCTTACTACGAGCAGTACTTC	CASSPYYEQYF
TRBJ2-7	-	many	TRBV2	TGTGCCAGCAGTGAAGGGGTCGGGACGGCCTCCTACGAGCAGTACTTC	CASSEGVGTASYEQYF
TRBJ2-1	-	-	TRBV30	TGTGCCTGGAGTGTACTGGGCAGGGTCTCCTACAATGAGCAGTTCTTC	CAWSVLGRVSYNEQFF
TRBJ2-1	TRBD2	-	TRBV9	TGTGCCAGCAGCGTAGAGGGGACTAGGGGCAATGAGCAGTTCTTC	CASSVEGTRGNEQFF